Listed here are 5 T cell receptor beta chains from one sample, sequenced in a study of blood T cell repertoires in COVID-19. Some clones are missing from TCRdb's copy, which holds only in-frame ones; the method was immunoSEQ multiplex PCR. The sample holds just under 300,000 clones, approximately 86% seen once. Sequences were obtained from peripheral blood. The receptors stem from a man between 65 and 79 years old with acute or convalescent COVID-19.

The chain has TRBV10-3 and TRBJ2-2, with 9 bases identical to TRBD2. J gave up 3 bases and V 7 bases, and 12 bases lay outside the gene matches. Per the germline V gene, CDR1 is ENHRY and CDR2 is SYGVKD. The CDR3 extends over 17 amino acids. DNA of the CDR3: TGTGCCATCACCCGAGGTGCGGGGGGGCCGGACACCGGGGAGCTGTTTTTT. Its translation: CAITRGAGGPDTGELFF.

The genes are TRBV28 and TRBJ2-3, with D perhaps TRBD2 (5 bases). With 5 bases removed from V and 3 bases from J, the gap between germline ends came to 15 bases. CDR3 length: 15 residues. Germline V gene lookup returns CDR1 MDHEN and CDR2 SYDVKM. The CDR3 reads CASSRPGELTDTQYF. The DNA for the CDR3 is TGTGCCAGCAGTCGGCCCGGGGAACTTACAGATACGCAGTATTTT.

The J gene is TRBJ2-3, the V gene TRBV29-1, with D possibly TRBD2 on 6 matching bases. This CDR3 contains 15 residues. Germline loops: CDR1 SQVTM, CDR2 ANQGSEA. V lost 3 bases, J lost 1 base, and 14 bases lay in between. In nucleotides, the CDR3 is TGCAGCGTTGAGGGGGTCGGGGGAGGCACAGATACGCAGTATTTT. Amino acids: CSVEGVGGGTDTQYF.

The genes are TRBV9 and TRBJ2-1, with 8 bases that match TRBD1. The CDR3 runs to 15 residues. Germline CDR1 and CDR2: SGDLS and YYNGEE. V gave up 0 bases and J gave up 10 bases; unmatched junction bases: 9. The CDR3 reads CASSVGPGQEGEQFF. The CDR3 nucleotides read TGTGCCAGCAGCGTAGGTCCGGGACAGGAAGGAGAGCAGTTCTTC. Based on the CDR3 plus reference TRBV9 and TRBJ2-1, the full variable domain is DSGVTQTPKHLITATGQRVTLRCSPRSGDLSVYWYQQSLDQGLQFLIQYYNGEERAKGNILERFSAQQFPDLHSELNLSSLELGDSALYFCASSVGPGQEGEQFFGPGTRLTVL.

The V call is TRBV24-1, the J call TRBJ1-1, with unresolved D. The length of the CDR3 is 14 residues. V was trimmed by 7 bases and J by 3 bases, leaving 14 bases between them. In germline, CDR1 is KGHDR, CDR2 SFDVKD. The CDR3 DNA reads TGTGCCACCAGAGGAACAGACGGGGACACTGAAGCTTTCTTT. This gives the protein CATRGTDGDTEAFF.